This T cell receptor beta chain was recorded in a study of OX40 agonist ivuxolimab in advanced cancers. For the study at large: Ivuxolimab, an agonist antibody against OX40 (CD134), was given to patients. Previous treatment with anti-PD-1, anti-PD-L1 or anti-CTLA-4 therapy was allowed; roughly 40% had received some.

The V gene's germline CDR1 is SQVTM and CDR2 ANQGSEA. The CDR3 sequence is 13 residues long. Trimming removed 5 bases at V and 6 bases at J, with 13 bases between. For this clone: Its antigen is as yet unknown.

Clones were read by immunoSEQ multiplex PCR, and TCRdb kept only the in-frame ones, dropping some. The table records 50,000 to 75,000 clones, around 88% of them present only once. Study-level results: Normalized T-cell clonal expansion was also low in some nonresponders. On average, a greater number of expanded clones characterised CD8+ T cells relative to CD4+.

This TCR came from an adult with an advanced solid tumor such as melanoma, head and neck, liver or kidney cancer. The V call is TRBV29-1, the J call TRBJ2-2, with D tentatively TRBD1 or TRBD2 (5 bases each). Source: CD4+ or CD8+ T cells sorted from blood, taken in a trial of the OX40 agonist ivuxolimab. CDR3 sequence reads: CSVFRDHPGELFF. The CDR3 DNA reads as TGCAGCGTTTTCAGGGACCATCCCGGGGAGCTGTTTTTT.